This T cell receptor beta chain was identified during a study of shared clonotypes between healthy human individuals (dated by TCRdb to 2020 to 2022). Concerning the study at large: The cohort comprised two women and a few men aged 18 to 49 years. Libraries were prepared and TCR repertoires were sequenced by different laboratories using diverse techniques, in order to increase sequencing depth and limit assay-specific biases. For each donor, three plates each were used for CD4 naive and CD4 memory, two plates were used for CD8 naive, and one plate was used for CD8 memory. To estimate repertoire size and how much clonotypes are shared between individuals, the study performed deep sequencing of blood TCR repertoires from about five healthy adults. Between about 0.8 and 8.9 billion PBMCs per donor were obtained by leukapheresis. Overall study results and their limits: Incomplete sequencing was indicated by rarefaction of sorted-subset datasets, despite the large sequencing depth. Pairwise subsampling indicated that sequencing depth was expected to affect the degree of clonotype sharing among donors. Sharing across four donors was observed for approximately 5% of naive CD4, under 4% of naive CD8, 2% to 2.5% of memory CD4, and approximately 0.41% of memory CD8 clonotypes. Naive subsets generally had larger estimated clonotype richness than memory subsets did. Only blood was sampled, and tissue TCR repertoires likely differ from those in blood. The genetic and exposure-history diversity represented was limited by the small number of donors. Clonotypes shared by all four sorted-subset donors showed higher generation probabilities than non-shared clonotypes.

Trimming takes 6 bases off V and 1 base off J; junction bases not matched to a gene: 6. Taken from cysteine to phenylalanine, the CDR3 has 16 residues. This entry keeps only the CDR3 DNA: 48 bases, framed from base 1. Looking up the germline V gene (reference sequence) yields CDR1 MNHEY and CDR2 SMNVEV. TCR CDR3 regions were amplified from genomic DNA by multiplex PCR using the deep immunoSEQ assay. For each cell subset, the extracted genomic DNA was distributed evenly across all wells of several immunoSEQ 96-well plates, and each plate served as one replicate. Each replicate PCR for sorted subsets received roughly 0.2 ug genomic DNA, equal to 28,000 or so T cell genomes. Purified libraries were measured with a Qubit 3.0 fluorometer, size-checked on a Bioanalyzer 2100, and measured again with the KAPA Library Quantification kit. Each immunoSEQ 96-well plate was sequenced on its own single-read 150-cycle Illumina NextSeq 550 flow cell. The paper's processing steps were these. Because the immunoSEQ output included only junctional sequences and no quality scores, the filtering could not be the same as the filtering used for full-length reads. Sequences were annotated with PyIR, a Python wrapper for IgBLAST v1.9, using IMGT germline references to assign V/J genes and CDR3. Reads with weak V/J assignments (E-value above 1e-6), missing CDR3, stop codons, out-of-frame junctions, or ambiguous translated residues were removed. A V3J clonotype was defined by an identical inferred V gene, J gene, and CDR3 amino acid sequence. Percentage overlap between repertoires was calculated by dividing the number of shared unique clonotypes by the size of the smaller repertoire. RTK rarefaction, the Chao1 estimator, and Recon v2.1 estimates of unobserved clonotypes were used to assess repertoire richness. For all TCRbeta clonotypes obtained by the gDNA method from a handful of donors, generation probabilities were computed with OLGA. The table comes from immuneACCESS by way of TCRdb, which keeps in-frame sequences with V and J called. Part of the clones is missing from these tables; in studies checked, under half for an unresolved V gene and the rest for unknown reasons. V and J calls and clone size are copied from that table; D and trimming were computed from the DNA. This sample holds roughly 2 million clones; less than 95% were observed only once. About 1.1% of the sample is in the top ten clones.

As concerns this clone: Its binding antigen is unknown. Within one base of it there is no much larger clone, and no base qualities were kept.

CD8 naive samples were CD45RO-negative cells positively selected for CCR7, giving a CD45RA+CCR7+ population that excluded TemRA cells. Healthy HIV-negative adults with no recently reported acute infections or vaccinations were included as donors. All donors were Caucasian adults living in Nashville, Tennessee, USA. After blood collection by leukapheresis, PBMCs were isolated using Ficoll-Histopaque density gradient centrifugation and then cryopreserved in the vapor phase of liquid nitrogen. Purity and quantity of every magnetically sorted T cell population were checked by analytical flow cytometry. From each sorted fraction, genomic DNA was isolated and quantified by UV absorbance on a Nanodrop 2000c.

The chain is encoded by TRBV27 joined to TRBJ2-3; 11 of the junction bases match TRBD2. The sequenced sample was naive CD8+ T cells sorted from blood. In light of the paper, this sample's cell subset or site label describes: CD45RA+CCR7+. The clonotype comes from a man aged 18 to 29 in good health. The DNA sequence follows: TGTGCCAGCAGCCCTACTAGCGGGAGTGGCACAGATACGCAGTATTTT. This codes for CASSPTSGSGTDTQYF.